This T cell receptor beta chain is drawn from a study of T cell responses to AZD1222 COVID-19 vaccine. Method: immunoSEQ multiplex PCR; TCRdb's copy keeps in-frame clones and lacks some. The table includes more than 95,000 clones, 85% to 90% detected once. The CDR3 is 15 amino acids. Trimming took 1 base from V and 2 from J, leaving 11 bases between them. CDR1 is LGHNA, CDR2 YNFKEQ, per germline. Comment on this clone: Its antigen is unidentified.

Study-level points and caveats: Nearly half of spike-specific TCRs reportedly go after variant regions that carry no mutations. Spike was spanned by vaccine-associated CD4 TCRs, with dominance at 160-218 and 743-854. Breadth and depth of Spike-specific TCRs rose after two AZD1222 doses.

The chain has TRBV4-2 and TRBJ2-5, with no clear D. Material: peripheral blood, obtained on day 0 of AZD1222 vaccination. The sequence was obtained from an adult in good health. CDR3 DNA: TGTGCCAGCAGCCAAGCGACGGAGATTCAAGAGACCCAGTACTTC. This translates into CASSQATEIQETQYF.